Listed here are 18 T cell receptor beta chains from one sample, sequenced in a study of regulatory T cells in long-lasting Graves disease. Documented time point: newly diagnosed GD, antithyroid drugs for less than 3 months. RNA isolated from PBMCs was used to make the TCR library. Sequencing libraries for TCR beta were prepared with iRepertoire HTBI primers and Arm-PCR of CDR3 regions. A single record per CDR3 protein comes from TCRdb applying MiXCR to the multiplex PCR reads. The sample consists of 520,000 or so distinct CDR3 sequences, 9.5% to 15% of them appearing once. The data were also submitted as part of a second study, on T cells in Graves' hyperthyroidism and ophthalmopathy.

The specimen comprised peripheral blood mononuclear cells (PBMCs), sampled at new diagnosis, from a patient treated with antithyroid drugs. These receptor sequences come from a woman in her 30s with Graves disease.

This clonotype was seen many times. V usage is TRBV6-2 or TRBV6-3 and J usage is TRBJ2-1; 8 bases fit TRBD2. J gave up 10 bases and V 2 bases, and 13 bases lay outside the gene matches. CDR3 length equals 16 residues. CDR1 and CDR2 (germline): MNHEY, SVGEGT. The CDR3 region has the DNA TGTGCCAGCAGTTACAGGCGGGAGGCGGGTCTGTACGAGCAGTTCTTC. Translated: CASSYRREAGLYEQFF.

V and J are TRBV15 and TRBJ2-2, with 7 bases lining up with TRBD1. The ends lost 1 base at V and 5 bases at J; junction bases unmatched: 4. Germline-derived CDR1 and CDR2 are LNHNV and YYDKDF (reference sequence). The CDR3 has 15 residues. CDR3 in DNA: TGTGCCACCAGCAGAGGGCAGGGGGAGACCGGGGAGCTGTTTTTT. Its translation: CATSRGQGETGELFF. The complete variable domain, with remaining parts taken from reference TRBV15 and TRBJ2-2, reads DAMVIQNPRYQVTQFGKPVTLSCSQTLNHNVMYWYQQKSSQAPKLLFHYYDKDFNNEADTPDNFQSRRPNTSFCFLDIRSPGLGDTAMYLCATSRGQGETGELFFGEGSRLTVL.

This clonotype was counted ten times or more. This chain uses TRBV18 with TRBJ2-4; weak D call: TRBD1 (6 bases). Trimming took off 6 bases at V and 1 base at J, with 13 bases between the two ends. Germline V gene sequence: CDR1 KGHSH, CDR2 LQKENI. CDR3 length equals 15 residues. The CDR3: CASSPGVVAKNIQYF. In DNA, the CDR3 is TGTGCCAGCTCCCCAGGGGTGGTGGCCAAAAACATTCAGTACTTC.

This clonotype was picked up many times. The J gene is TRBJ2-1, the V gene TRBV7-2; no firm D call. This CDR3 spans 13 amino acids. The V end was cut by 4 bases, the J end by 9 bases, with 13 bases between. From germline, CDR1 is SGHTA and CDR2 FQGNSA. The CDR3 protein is CASSSNNFGEQFF. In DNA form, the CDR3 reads TGTGCCAGCAGCTCCAATAATTTTGGTGAGCAGTTCTTC.

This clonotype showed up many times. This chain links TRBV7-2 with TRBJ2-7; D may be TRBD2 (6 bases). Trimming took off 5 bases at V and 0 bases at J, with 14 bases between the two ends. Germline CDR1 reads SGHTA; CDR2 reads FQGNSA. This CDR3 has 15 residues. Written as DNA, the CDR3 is TGTGCCAGCAGCAATTGGGGGAGGCACTCCTACGAGCAGTACTTC. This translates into CASSNWGRHSYEQYF.

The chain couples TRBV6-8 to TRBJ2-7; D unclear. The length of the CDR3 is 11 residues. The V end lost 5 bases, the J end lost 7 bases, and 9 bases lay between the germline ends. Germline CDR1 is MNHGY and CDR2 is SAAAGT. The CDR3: CASSPQGEQYF. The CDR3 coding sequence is TGTGCCAGCAGTCCTCAAGGGGAGCAGTACTTC.

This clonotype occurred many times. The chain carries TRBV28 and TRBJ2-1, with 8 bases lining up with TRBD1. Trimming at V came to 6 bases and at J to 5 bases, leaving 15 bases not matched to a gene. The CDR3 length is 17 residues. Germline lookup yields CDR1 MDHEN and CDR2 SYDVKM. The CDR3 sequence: CASSNPQGARGDNEQFF. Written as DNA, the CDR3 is TGTGCCAGCAGCAACCCTCAGGGGGCTAGGGGTGACAATGAGCAGTTCTTC. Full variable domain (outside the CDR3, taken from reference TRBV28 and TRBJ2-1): DVKVTQSSRYLVKRTGEKVFLECVQDMDHENMFWYRQDPGLGLRLIYFSYDVKMKEKGDIPEGYSVSREKKERFSLILESASTNQTSMYLCASSNPQGARGDNEQFFGPGTRLTVL.

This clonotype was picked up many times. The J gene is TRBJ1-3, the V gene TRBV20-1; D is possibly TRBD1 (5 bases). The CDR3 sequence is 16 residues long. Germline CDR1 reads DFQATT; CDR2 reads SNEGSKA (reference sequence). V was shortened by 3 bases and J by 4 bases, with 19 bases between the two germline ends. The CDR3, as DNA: TGCAGTGCTAGCCGTAGGATTTCGGGGCCCGGAAACACCATATATTTT. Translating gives CSASRRISGPGNTIYF.

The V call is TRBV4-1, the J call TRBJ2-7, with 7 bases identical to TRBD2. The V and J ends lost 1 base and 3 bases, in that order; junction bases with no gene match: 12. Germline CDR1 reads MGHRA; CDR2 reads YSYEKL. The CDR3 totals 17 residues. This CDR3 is CASSQAAGASGLYEQYF. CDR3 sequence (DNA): TGCGCCAGCAGCCAAGCGGCTGGGGCTAGCGGCCTCTACGAGCAGTACTTC.

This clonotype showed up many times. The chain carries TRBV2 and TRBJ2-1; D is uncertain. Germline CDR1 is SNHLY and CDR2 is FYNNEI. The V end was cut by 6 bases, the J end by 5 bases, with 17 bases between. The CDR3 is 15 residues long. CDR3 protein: CASSKAARGHNEQFF. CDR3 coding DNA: TGTGCCAGCAGCAAGGCCGCTCGTGGGCACAATGAGCAGTTCTTC.

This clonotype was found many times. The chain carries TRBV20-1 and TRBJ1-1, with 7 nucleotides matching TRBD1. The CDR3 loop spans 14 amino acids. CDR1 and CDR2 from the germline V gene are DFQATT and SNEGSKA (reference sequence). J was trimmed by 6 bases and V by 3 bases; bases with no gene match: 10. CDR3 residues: CSARRGGGRAEAFF. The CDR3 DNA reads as TGCAGTGCTAGGCGAGGGGGCGGGAGGGCTGAAGCTTTCTTT.

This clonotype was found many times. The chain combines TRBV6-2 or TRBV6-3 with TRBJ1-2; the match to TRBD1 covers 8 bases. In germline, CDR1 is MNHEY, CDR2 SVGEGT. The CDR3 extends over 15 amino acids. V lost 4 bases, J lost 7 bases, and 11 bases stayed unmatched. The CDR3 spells CASSFDRTGLSGYTF. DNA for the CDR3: TGTGCCAGCAGTTTCGATCGGACAGGGCTTAGTGGCTACACCTTC.

The CDR3 DNA sequence: TGTGCCAGCAGGCTCGGGACAACTTCCTACGAGCAGTACTTC. As protein: CASRLGTTSYEQYF. The genes are TRBV27 and TRBJ2-7, with D maybe TRBD1 (6 bases). The CDR3 contains 14 residues. V was clipped by 6 bases and J by 1 base, with 13 bases between them. In germline, CDR1 is MNHEY, CDR2 SMNVEV (reference sequence).

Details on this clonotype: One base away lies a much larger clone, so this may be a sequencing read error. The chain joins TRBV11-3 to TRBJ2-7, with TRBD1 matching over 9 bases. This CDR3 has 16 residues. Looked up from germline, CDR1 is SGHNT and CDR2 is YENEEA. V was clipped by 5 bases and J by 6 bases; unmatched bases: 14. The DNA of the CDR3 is TGTGCCAGCAGCCCACTTCCCCACAGGGGGCGGGTCGAGCAGTACTTC. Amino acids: CASSPLPHRGRVEQYF. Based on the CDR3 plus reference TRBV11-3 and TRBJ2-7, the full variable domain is EAGVVQSPRYKIIEKKQPVAFWCNPISGHNTLYWYLQNLGQGPELLIRYENEEAVDDSQLPKDRFSAERLKGVDSTLKIQPAELGDSAVYLCASSPLPHRGRVEQYFGPGTRLTVT.

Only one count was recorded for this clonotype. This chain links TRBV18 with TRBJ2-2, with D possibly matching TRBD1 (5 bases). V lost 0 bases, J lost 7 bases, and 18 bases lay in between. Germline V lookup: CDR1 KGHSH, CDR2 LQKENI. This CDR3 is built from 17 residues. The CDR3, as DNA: TGTGCCAGCTCACCACCAATTAGGACACCCAGGCTCGGGGAGCTGTTTTTT. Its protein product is CASSPPIRTPRLGELFF.

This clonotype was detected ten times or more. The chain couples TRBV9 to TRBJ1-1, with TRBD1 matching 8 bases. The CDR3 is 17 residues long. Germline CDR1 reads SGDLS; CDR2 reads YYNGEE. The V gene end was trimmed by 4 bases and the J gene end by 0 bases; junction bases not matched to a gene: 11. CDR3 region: CASSPRTGLSMNTEAFF. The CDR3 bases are TGTGCCAGCAGCCCCCGGACAGGGCTCTCTATGAACACTGAAGCTTTCTTT.

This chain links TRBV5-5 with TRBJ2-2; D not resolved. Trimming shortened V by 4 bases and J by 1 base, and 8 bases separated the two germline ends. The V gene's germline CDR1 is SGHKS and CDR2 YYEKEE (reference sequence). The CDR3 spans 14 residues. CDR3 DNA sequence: TGTGCCAGCAGCATACTACAGAACACCGGGGAGCTGTTTTTT. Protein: CASSILQNTGELFF.

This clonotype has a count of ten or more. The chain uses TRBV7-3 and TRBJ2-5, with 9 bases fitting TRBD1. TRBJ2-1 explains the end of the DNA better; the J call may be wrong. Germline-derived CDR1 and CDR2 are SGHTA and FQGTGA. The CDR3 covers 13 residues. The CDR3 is CASSQQGASEQFF. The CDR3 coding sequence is TGTGCCAGCAGCCAACAGGGGGCAAGTGAGCAGTTCTTC.